This T cell receptor (beta chain) was documented in a study of early T cells in non-severe SARS-CoV-2 infection. Study-level information: Bulk RNA from unsorted whole blood was sequenced; chains were unpaired. General study points: Matching with VDJdb favored anti-spike CD8 responses (missing private and CD4 specificities).

V gave up 5 bases and J gave up 5 bases, with 9 bases separating them. The V gene's germline CDR1 is SGHVS and CDR2 FNYEAQ. The CDR3 covers 12 residues. Unique molecular identifiers were attached to individual cDNA molecules. TCRdb itself ran the 5' RACE reads through MiXCR, one entry per CDR3 protein. Of about 56,000 distinct CDR3 sequences in the sample, around 16% were seen once. Turning to this clonotype: Its antigen is currently unknown.

This chain links TRBV7-6 with TRBJ2-5, with D uncertain. This clonotype originated in an adult who was a healthcare worker with PCR-confirmed SARS-CoV-2 infection or an uninfected control (not recorded which). The sequencing here drew on whole blood, taken at baseline. This chain's CDR3 is CASSPPQETQYF. The DNA of the CDR3 is TGTGCCAGCAGCCCTCCCCAGGAGACCCAGTACTTC.